This TCR beta chain was sequenced for a study of blood T cell repertoires in COVID-19. In the study's own analysis: The authors estimated nucleated cell counts from reference gene primer amplification. The protocol was immunoSEQ multiplex PCR, while the TCRdb copy is restricted to in-frame clones and leaves out a portion. The DNA was the basis for D and trimming; V, J and clone size are from that table. The data contain about 430,000 clones, around 90% of them singletons. This CDR3 region has 14 residues. Trimming shortened V by 1 base and J by 6 bases, and 10 bases separated the two germline ends. CDR1 and CDR2 (germline): LNHDA, SQIVND (reference sequence).

Sequencing was done on a sample of peripheral blood. V and J are TRBV19 and TRBJ1-5; a weak D match, TRBD1 (6 bases). The TCR comes from a man between 18 and 29 years old with COVID-19, enrolled during active disease. CDR3 sequence: CASSIGTEFQPQHF. DNA of the CDR3: TGTGCCAGTAGTATAGGGACAGAGTTTCAGCCCCAGCATTTT.